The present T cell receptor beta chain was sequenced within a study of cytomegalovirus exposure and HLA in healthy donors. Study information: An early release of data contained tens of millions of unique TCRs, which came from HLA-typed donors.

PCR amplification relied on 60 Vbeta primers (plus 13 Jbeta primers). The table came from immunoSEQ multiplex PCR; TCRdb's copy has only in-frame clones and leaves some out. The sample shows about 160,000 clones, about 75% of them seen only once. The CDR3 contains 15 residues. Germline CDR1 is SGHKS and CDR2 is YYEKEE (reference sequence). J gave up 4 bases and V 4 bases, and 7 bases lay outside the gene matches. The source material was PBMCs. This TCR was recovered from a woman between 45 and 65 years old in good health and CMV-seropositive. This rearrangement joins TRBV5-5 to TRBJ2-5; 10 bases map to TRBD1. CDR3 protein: CASSLGQGIRETQYF. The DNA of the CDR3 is TGTGCCAGCAGCCTGGGACAGGGGATTAGAGAGACCCAGTACTTC.